This is a list of T cell receptor beta chains from one sample in a study of T cell responses to AZD1222 COVID-19 vaccine. TCRdb keeps only in-frame clones here, not all; method: immunoSEQ multiplex PCR. The sample includes 240,000 or so clones, approximately 93% of them seen just once. Sequenced material: peripheral blood, taken on day 0 of AZD1222 vaccination. The receptors originated from an adult in good health. Both conserved end residues are part of each CDR3. Fields, in order: D gene, clone size, V gene, J gene, CDR3 protein, CDR3 DNA. The D gene is left open where the match is weak. Where a row states a size, it is once, few, many or the class of an expanded clone; other rows omit it.

D: TRBD2; size: -; V: TRBV7-2; J: TRBJ2-5; CDR3: CASRPGLDVTQYF; DNA: TGTGCCAGCCGGCCGGGACTAGACGTGACCCAGTACTTC
D: -; size: -; V: TRBV5-1; J: TRBJ2-2; CDR3: CASSLRTSAGTGELFF; DNA: TGCGCCAGCAGCTTGAGGACTTCCGCAGGCACCGGGGAGCTGTTTTTT
D: TRBD1; size: once; V: TRBV7-9; J: TRBJ1-1; CDR3: CASSWTGAGTEAFF; DNA: TGTGCCAGCAGCTGGACAGGGGCCGGCACTGAAGCTTTCTTT
D: -; size: -; V: TRBV2; J: TRBJ2-2; CDR3: CASSDRGRGTGELFF; DNA: TGTGCCAGCAGTGACAGGGGCAGGGGCACCGGGGAGCTGTTTTTT
D: -; size: -; V: TRBV6-1; J: TRBJ2-7; CDR3: CASSEAGGRYEQYF; DNA: TGTGCCAGCAGTGAAGCGGGGGGGCGGTACGAGCAGTACTTC
D: -; size: once; V: TRBV19; J: TRBJ1-6; CDR3: CASSPTKNNSPLHF; DNA: TGTGCCAGTAGTCCGACAAAGAATAATTCACCCCTCCACTTT
D: -; size: -; V: TRBV4-2; J: TRBJ1-2; CDR3: CASSPAPQGVLYGYTF; DNA: TGTGCCAGCAGTCCCGCGCCCCAGGGCGTGCTCTATGGCTACACCTTC
D: TRBD1; size: -; V: TRBV7-2; J: TRBJ2-1; CDR3: CASSPTTGSSYNEQFF; DNA: TGTGCCAGCAGCCCCACGACAGGGAGCTCCTACAATGAGCAGTTCTTC
D: TRBD1; size: once; V: TRBV3-1/TRBV3-2; J: TRBJ2-1; CDR3: CASSQRQGTEQFF; DNA: TGTGCCAGCAGCCAGCGACAGGGGACCGAGCAGTTCTTC
D: -; size: -; V: TRBV6-5; J: TRBJ1-1; CDR3: CASSYPEVTTEAFF; DNA: TGTGCCAGCAGTTACCCCGAGGTGACCACTGAAGCTTTCTTT
D: -; size: once; V: TRBV6-1; J: TRBJ1-1; CDR3: CASSELPSAAFF; DNA: TGTGCCAGCAGTGAACTCCCTTCGGCGGCTTTCTTT
D: -; size: -; V: TRBV28; J: TRBJ2-7; CDR3: CASSSSRGPPYEQYF; DNA: TGTGCCAGCAGTTCCTCGCGGGGACCTCCCTACGAGCAGTACTTC
D: -; size: once; V: TRBV5-1; J: TRBJ1-3; CDR3: CASSQPLWGSGNTIYF; DNA: TGCGCCAGCAGCCAACCGTTGTGGGGCTCTGGAAACACCATATATTTT
D: -; size: once; V: TRBV7-9; J: TRBJ1-4; CDR3: CASSSKNEKLFF; DNA: TGTGCCAGCAGCTCAAAAAATGAAAAACTGTTTTTT
D: -; size: -; V: TRBV25-1; J: TRBJ2-7; CDR3: CASSRRGGIYEQYF; DNA: TGTGCCAGCAGTAGAAGAGGAGGGATCTACGAGCAGTACTTC
D: TRBD1; size: -; V: TRBV4-2; J: TRBJ1-2; CDR3: CASSRDRANYGYTF; DNA: TGTGCCAGCAGCCGCGACAGGGCGAACTATGGCTACACCTTC
D: TRBD1; size: -; V: TRBV7-2; J: TRBJ2-7; CDR3: CASSWDSEAYEQYF; DNA: TGTGCCAGCAGCTGGGACAGCGAAGCCTACGAGCAGTACTTC
D: TRBD2; size: -; V: TRBV27; J: TRBJ2-1; CDR3: CASSRSGGRGSNEQFF; DNA: TGTGCCAGCAGTAGGTCGGGCGGGAGGGGGTCGAATGAGCAGTTCTTC